These 3 T cell receptor beta chains were sequenced from one sample in a study of T cells expressing NK-cell markers. TCRdb reworked the 5' RACE reads into one entry per CDR3 protein, no DNA. This sample's table reports over 150,000 distinct CDR3 sequences. Specimen: blood T cells: a sorted CD56 or NKG2C T cell subset, CD4+ or CD8+ T cells, or bulk PBMC T cells (not recorded which). The receptor source for this set is a man aged 18-69 years in good health.

The chain recombines TRBV25-1 with TRBJ2-3; TCRdb's D call, TRBD1, is unchecked because there is no DNA. The CDR3 totals 14 residues. Germline CDR1 and CDR2: MGHDK and SYGVNS. The CDR3 loop reads CASSGRGILDTQYF.

The chain has TRBV24-1 and TRBJ2-1; no DNA is available, so the TRBD1 call from TCRdb remains unchecked. The CDR3 has 15 amino acids. The V gene's germline CDR1 is KGHDR and CDR2 SFDVKD. The CDR3 loop is CATSDLSRGVDEQFF.

The CDR3 is CASSPAASRGTDTQYF. The chain has TRBV7-9 and TRBJ2-3; TCRdb's D gene call, TRBD2, goes unchecked for lack of DNA. The germline gives CDR1 SEHNR, CDR2 FQNEAQ (reference sequence). The CDR3 runs 16 residues.